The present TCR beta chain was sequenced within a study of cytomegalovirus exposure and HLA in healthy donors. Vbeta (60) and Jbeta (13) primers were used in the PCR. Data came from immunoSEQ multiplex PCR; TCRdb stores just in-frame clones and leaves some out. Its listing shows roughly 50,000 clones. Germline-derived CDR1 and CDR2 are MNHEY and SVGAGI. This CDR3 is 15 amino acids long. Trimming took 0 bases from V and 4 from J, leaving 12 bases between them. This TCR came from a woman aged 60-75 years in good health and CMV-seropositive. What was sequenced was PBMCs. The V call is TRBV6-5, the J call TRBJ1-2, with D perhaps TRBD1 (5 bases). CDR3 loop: CASSYSPVGGYGYTF. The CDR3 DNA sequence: TGTGCCAGCAGTTACTCGCCGGTGGGGGGCTATGGCTACACCTTC.